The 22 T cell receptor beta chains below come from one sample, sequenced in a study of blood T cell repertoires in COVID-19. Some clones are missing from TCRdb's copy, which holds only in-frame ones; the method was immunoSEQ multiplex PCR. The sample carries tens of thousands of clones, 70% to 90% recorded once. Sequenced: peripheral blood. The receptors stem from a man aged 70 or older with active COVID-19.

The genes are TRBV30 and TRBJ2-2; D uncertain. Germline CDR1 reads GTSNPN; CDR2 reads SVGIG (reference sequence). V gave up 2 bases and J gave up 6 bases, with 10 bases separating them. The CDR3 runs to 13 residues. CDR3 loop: CAWSLSVPGELFF. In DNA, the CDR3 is TGTGCCTGGAGTCTCAGTGTCCCCGGGGAGCTGTTTTTT.

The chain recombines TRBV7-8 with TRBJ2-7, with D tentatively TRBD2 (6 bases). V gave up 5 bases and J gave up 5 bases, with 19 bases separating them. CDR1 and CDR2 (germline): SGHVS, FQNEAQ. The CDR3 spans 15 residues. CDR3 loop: CASSARWRELHEQYF. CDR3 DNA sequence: TGTGCCAGCAGCGCGCGCTGGAGGGAACTCCACGAGCAGTACTTC.

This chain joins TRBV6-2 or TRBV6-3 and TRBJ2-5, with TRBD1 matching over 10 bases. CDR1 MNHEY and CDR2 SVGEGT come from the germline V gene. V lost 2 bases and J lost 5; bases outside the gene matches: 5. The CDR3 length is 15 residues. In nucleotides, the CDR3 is TGTGCCAGCAGTTACGGGGACAGGGGTCTGGAGACCCAGTACTTC. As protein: CASSYGDRGLETQYF.

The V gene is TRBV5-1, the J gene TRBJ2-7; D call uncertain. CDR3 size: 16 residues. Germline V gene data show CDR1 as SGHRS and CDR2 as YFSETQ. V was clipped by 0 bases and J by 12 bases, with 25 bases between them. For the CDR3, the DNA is TGCGCCAGCAGCTTGGATGGCGGCCGGCTCCCTACGTTGTGGTACTTC. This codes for CASSLDGGRLPTLWYF.

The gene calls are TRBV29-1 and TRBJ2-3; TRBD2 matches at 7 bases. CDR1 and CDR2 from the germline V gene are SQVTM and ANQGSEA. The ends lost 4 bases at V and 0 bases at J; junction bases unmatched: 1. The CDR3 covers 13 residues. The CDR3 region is CSVGGGSTDTQYF. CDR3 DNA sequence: TGCAGCGTTGGGGGGGGGAGCACAGATACGCAGTATTTT.

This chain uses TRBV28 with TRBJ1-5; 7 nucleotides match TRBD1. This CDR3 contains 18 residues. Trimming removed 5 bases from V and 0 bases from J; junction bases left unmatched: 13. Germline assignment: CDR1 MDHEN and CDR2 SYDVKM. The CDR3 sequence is CASSVRQGWHYSNQPQHF. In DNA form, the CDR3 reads TGTGCCAGCAGTGTACGACAGGGCTGGCATTATAGCAATCAGCCCCAGCATTTT.

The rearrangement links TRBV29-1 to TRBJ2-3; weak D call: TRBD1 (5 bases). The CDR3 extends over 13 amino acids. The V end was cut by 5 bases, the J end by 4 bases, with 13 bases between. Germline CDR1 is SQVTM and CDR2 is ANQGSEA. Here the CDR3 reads CSVRAGSADTQYF. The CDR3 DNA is TGCAGCGTTCGGGCAGGGTCGGCAGATACGCAGTATTTT.

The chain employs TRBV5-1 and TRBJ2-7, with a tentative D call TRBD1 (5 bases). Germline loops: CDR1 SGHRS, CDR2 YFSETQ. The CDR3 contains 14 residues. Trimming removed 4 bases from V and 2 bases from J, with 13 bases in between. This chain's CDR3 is CASSTDMPAYEQYF. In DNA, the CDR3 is TGCGCCAGCAGCACGGACATGCCCGCCTACGAGCAGTACTTC.

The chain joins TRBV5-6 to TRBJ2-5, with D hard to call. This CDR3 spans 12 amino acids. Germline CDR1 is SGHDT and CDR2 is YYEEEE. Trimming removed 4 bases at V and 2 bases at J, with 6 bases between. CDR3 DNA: TGTGCCAGCAGCCCCGGGCAAGAGACCCAGTACTTC. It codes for CASSPGQETQYF. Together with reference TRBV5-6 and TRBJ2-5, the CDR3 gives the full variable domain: DAGVTQSPTHLIKTRGQQVTLRCSPKSGHDTVSWYQQALGQGPQFIFQYYEEEERQRGNFPDRFSGHQFPNYSSELNVNALLLGDSALYLCASSPGQETQYFGPGTRLLVL.

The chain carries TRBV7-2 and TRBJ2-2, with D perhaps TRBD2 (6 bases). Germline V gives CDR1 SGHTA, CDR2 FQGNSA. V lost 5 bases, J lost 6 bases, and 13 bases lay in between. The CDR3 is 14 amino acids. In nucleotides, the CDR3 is TGTGCCAGCAGCCCGGGGCTAGCGCCCGGGGAGCTGTTTTTT. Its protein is CASSPGLAPGELFF.

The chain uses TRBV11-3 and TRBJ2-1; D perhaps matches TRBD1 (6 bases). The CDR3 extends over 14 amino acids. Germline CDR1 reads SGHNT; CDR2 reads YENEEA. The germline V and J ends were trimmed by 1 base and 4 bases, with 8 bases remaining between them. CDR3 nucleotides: TGTGCCAGCAGCTTAGCGACAGGATACAATGAGCAGTTCTTC. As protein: CASSLATGYNEQFF.

For the CDR3, the DNA is TGTGCCAGTAGTGGGACGGGGGTTCGGGAGCGATCTGGGGATACGCAGTATTTT. Its protein product is CASSGTGVRERSGDTQYF. The rearrangement links TRBV19 to TRBJ2-3; a weak D match, TRBD2 (6 bases). The CDR3 totals 18 residues. V was clipped by 5 bases and J by 6 bases, with 27 bases between them. Germline V gives CDR1 LNHDA, CDR2 SQIVND (reference sequence).

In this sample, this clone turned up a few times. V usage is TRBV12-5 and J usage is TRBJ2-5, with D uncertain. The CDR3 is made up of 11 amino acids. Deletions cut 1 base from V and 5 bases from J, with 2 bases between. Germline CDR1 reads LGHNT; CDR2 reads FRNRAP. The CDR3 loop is CASGLAETQYF. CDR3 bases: TGTGCTAGTGGTTTGGCGGAGACCCAGTACTTC.

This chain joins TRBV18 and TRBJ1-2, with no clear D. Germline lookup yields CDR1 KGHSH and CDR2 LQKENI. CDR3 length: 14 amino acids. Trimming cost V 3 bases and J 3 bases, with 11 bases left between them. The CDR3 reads CASSPTGRDYGYTF. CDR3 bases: TGTGCCAGCTCACCTACGGGGAGAGACTATGGCTACACCTTC.

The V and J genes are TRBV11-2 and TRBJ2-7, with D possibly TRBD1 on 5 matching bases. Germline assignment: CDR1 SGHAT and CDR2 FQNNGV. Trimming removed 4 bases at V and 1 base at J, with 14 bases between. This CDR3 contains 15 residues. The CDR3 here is CASSSQALPSYEQYF. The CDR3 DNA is TGTGCCAGCAGCTCACAGGCCCTGCCTTCCTACGAGCAGTACTTC.

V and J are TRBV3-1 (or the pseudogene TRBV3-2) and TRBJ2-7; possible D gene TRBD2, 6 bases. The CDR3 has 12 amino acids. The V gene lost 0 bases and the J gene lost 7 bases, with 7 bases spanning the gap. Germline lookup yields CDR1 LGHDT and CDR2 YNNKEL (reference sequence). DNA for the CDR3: TGTGCCAGCAGCCAAGATGCGGGGGAGCAGTACTTC. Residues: CASSQDAGEQYF.

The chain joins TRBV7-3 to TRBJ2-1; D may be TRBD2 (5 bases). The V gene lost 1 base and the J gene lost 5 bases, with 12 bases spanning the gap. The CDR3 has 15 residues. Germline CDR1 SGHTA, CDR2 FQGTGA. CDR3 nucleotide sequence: TGTGCCAGCAGCTTAAACCCCGGGAACGACAATGAGCAGTTCTTC. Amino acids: CASSLNPGNDNEQFF.

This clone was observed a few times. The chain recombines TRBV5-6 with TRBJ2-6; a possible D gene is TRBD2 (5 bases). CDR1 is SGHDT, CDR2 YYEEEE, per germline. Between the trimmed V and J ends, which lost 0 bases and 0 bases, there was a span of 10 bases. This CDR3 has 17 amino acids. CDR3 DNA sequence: TGTGCCAGCAGCTTGGGTCCGGGGAGCTCTGGGGCCAACGTCCTGACTTTC. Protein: CASSLGPGSSGANVLTF. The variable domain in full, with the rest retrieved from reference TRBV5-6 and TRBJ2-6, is DAGVTQSPTHLIKTRGQQVTLRCSPKSGHDTVSWYQQALGQGPQFIFQYYEEEERQRGNFPDRFSGHQFPNYSSELNVNALLLGDSALYLCASSLGPGSSGANVLTFGAGSRLTVL.

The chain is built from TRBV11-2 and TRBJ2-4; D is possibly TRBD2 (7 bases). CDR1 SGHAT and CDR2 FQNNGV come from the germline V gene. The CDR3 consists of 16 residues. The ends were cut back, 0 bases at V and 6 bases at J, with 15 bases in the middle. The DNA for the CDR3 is TGTGCCAGCAGCTTAGATCCCGGGGAGGGGGGAAACATTCAGTACTTC. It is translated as CASSLDPGEGGNIQYF.

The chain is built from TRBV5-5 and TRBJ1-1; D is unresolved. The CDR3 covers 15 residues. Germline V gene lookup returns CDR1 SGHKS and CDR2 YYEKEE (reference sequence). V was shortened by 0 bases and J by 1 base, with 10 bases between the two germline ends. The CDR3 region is CASSLEVRSNTEAFF. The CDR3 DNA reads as TGTGCCAGCAGCTTGGAAGTCAGATCGAACACTGAAGCTTTCTTT.

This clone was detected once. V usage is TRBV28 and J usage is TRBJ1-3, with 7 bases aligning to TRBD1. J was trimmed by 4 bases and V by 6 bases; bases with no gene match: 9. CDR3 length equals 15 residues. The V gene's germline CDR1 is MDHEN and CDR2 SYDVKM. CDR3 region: CASSLTGAGGNTIYF. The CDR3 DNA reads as TGTGCCAGCAGCCTTACAGGGGCGGGAGGAAACACCATATATTTT.

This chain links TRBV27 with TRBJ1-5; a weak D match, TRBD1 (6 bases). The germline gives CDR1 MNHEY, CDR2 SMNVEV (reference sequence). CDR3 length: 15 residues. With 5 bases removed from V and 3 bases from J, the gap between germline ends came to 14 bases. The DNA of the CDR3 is TGTGCCAGCAGTCTCAACAACAGGGTCAATCAGCCCCAGCATTTT. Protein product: CASSLNNRVNQPQHF.